Listed here is a single TCR beta chain. The antigen remains undetermined. This CDR3 has 18 residues. V was clipped by 4 bases and J by 1 base; unmatched bases: 15. Germline V lookup: CDR1 LGHDT, CDR2 YNNKEL (reference sequence). This sample was taken from a study of tissue T cells after allogeneic stem cell transplantation. Study results and limitations: Blood and spleen captured only part of the tissue TCR repertoire.

Sequencing was performed with immunoSEQ multiplex PCR; in TCRdb, only in-frame clones are kept and a portion is missing. There are more than 9,000 clones in the sample; about 71% occur only once, and around an eighth lies in the top ten. Sequences were derived from tissue from the right colon, sampled at autopsy. The chain carries TRBV3-1 (or the pseudogene TRBV3-2) and TRBJ1-2; 7 bases agree with TRBD1. This receptor was taken from a woman between 18 and 50 years old with breast cancer. The CDR3 sequence is CASSRSHRGRNFNYGYTF. For the CDR3, the DNA is TGTGCCAGCAGCCGATCACACAGGGGCCGCAATTTTAACTATGGCTACACCTTC.